These T cell receptor beta chains were read from a single sample in a study of cytomegalovirus exposure and HLA in healthy donors. The repertoire was sequenced with immunoSEQ multiplex PCR; TCRdb's copy has only in-frame clones and lacks some. The table lists about 170,000 clones, roughly two thirds of them singletons. Sequencing was carried out using PBMCs. The receptors derive from a woman aged 18-29 years in good health and CMV-seropositive. The CDR3 runs from the conserved cysteine through the conserved F or W. A D gene is named only where the DNA matches it firmly. Part of the rows lack a size; the others show once, few, many or a class for expanded clones.

d_call j_call clone_size v_call cdr3_aa cdr3_nt
TRBD1 TRBJ1-1 NA TRBV30 CAGGDSMNTEAFF TGTGCTGGTGGGGACAGCATGAACACTGAAGCTTTCTTT
NA TRBJ2-3 NA TRBV7-2 CASSNSYTDTQYF TGTGCCAGCAGCAATTCCTACACAGATACGCAGTATTTT
TRBD2 TRBJ2-3 NA TRBV7-2 CASRSRREGDTQYF TGTGCCAGCAGATCACGGCGGGAGGGAGATACGCAGTATTTT
TRBD1 TRBJ1-2 NA TRBV9 CASSAGTGNYGYTF TGTGCCAGCAGCGCCGGGACAGGGAACTATGGCTACACCTTC
NA TRBJ2-7 NA TRBV4-3 CASSQSSGYEQYF TGCGCCAGCAGCCAGTCCTCCGGGTACGAGCAGTACTTC
TRBD1 TRBJ2-1 NA TRBV25-1 CASSGTVYNEQFF TGTGCCAGCTCCGGGACAGTCTACAATGAGCAGTTCTTC
TRBD1 TRBJ2-3 NA TRBV19 CASSTGQTTDTQYF TGTGCCAGTAGTACGGGACAGACCACAGATACGCAGTATTTT
NA TRBJ2-1 NA TRBV30 CAWSPLFGAGGSYNEQFF NA
TRBD1 TRBJ1-2 NA TRBV5-6 CASSLHSTGNLYGYTF TGTGCCAGCAGCTTGCACTCGACAGGGAATCTTTATGGCTACACCTTC
NA TRBJ1-2 NA TRBV30 CAWDGLGGEGYGYTF TGTGCCTGGGACGGTCTCGGCGGGGAGGGCTATGGCTACACCTTC
NA TRBJ1-5 once TRBV19 CASRTDRPNQPQHF TGTGCCAGTAGAACGGACAGACCCAATCAGCCCCAGCATTTT
TRBD1 TRBJ1-2 NA TRBV18 CASSSIGQGAFGYTF TGTGCCAGCTCGTCGATCGGACAGGGGGCATTTGGCTACACCTTC